Sequencing of this T cell receptor (beta chain) was carried out in a study of molecular identifiers for immune sequencing clone quantification. Using its own MiXCR run on the PCR reads, TCRdb lists one record per CDR3 protein. The sample records about 320,000 distinct CDR3 sequences, around 21% being singletons. This clonotype was seen only a few times. Trimming shortened V by 3 bases and J by 8 bases, and 19 bases separated the two germline ends. Per the germline V gene, CDR1 is MNHEY and CDR2 is SMNVEV (reference sequence). The CDR3 extends over 15 amino acids. With RNA at 10%, 30% or 50%, naive CD8 libraries came from approximately 20,000 to 1,000,000 sorted cells.

Material: naive CD8+ T cells from blood, with Jurkat cell RNA spiked in. Regarding subset: FACS-sorted CD8+CD4-CCR7+CD45RA+ naive T cells. V gene TRBV27 combines with J gene TRBJ1-2; perhaps TRBD1 as D (6 bases). The TCR sequence derives from a human donor in good health. Some libraries in this study had Jurkat cell RNA spiked in. CDR3 amino acids: CASSFGPLTGGGYTF. The CDR3 nucleotides read TGTGCCAGCAGTTTTGGCCCGCTGACAGGCGGCGGCTACACCTTC.